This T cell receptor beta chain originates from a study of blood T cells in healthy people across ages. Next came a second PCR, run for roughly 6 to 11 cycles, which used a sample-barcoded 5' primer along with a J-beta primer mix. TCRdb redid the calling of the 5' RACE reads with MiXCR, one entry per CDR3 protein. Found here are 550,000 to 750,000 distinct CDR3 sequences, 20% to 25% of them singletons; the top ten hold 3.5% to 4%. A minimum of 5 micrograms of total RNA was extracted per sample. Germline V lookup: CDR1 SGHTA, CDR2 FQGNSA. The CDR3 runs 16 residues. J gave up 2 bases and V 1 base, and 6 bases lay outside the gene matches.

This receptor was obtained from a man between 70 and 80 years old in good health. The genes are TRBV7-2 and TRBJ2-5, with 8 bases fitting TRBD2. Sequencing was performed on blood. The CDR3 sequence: CASSLGLAGKQETQYF. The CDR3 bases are TGTGCCAGCAGCTTAGGGTTAGCGGGGAAACAAGAGACCCAGTACTTC.